This TCR beta chain derives from a study of blood T cell repertoires in COVID-19. Study-wide context: COVID-19 samples from acute and convalescent phases originated in the United States, Italy and Spain. PBMCs, B-cell-depleted T cells, or T cells provided the cDNA or gDNA that made up the material.

Enrolled during active infection, Seattle patients were then followed longitudinally. CDR3 size: 16 residues. Germline lookup yields CDR1 MGHDK and CDR2 SYGVNS. J gave up 4 bases and V 1 base, and 3 bases lay outside the gene matches. Study processing details: Scientists estimated how many nucleated cells there were by amplifying reference gene primers. TCRdb's table, derived via immunoSEQ multiplex PCR, lists solely in-frame clones and lacks some. V and J calls plus clone size are reproduced from that table; the DNA served to infer D and trimming. The table lists about 410,000 clones, 75% to 90% of them singletons, with roughly 1.6% in the top ten.

The chain employs TRBV25-1 and TRBJ1-4; 10 positions agree with TRBD1. Sequencing used peripheral blood. This receptor was obtained from a woman aged 40 to 50 with COVID-19, enrolled during active disease. The chain's CDR3 is CASSELGTGVNEKLFF. In DNA, the CDR3 is TGTGCCAGCAGTGAATTAGGGACAGGGGTTAATGAAAAACTGTTTTTT.